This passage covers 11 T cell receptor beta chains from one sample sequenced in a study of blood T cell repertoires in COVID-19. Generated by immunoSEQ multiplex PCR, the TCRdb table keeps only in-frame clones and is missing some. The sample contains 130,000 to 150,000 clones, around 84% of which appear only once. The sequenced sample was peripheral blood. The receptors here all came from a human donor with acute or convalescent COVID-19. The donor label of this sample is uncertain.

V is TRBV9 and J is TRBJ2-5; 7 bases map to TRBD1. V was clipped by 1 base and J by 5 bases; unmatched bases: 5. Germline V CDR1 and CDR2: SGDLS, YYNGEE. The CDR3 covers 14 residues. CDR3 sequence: CASSVLGGGETQYF. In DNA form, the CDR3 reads TGTGCCAGCAGCGTATTAGGGGGCGGGGAGACCCAGTACTTC.

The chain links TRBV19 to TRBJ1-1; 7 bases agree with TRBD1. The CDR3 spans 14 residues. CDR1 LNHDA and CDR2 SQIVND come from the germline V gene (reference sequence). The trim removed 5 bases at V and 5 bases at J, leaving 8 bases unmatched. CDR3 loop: CASSSGQVKTEAFF. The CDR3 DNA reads TGTGCCAGTAGTTCCGGACAGGTCAAGACTGAAGCTTTCTTT.

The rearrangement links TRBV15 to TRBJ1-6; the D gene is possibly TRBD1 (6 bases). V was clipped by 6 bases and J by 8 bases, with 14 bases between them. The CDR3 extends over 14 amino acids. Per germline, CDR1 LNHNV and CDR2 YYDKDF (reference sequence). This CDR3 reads CATSLGGFDSPLHF. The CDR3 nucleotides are TGTGCCACCAGTCTAGGGGGTTTTGATTCACCCCTCCACTTT.

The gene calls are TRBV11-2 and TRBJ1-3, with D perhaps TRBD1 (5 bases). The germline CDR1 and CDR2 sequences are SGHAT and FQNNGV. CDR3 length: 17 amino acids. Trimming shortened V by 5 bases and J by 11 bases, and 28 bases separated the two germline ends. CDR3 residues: CASSERRGRDIGRAIYF. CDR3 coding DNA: TGTGCCAGCAGCGAACGGAGGGGCAGGGATATTGGAAGGGCCATATATTTT.

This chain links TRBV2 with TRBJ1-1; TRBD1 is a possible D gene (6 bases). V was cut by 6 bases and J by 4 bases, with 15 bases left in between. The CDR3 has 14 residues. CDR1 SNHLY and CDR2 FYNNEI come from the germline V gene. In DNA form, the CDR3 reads TGTGCCAGCAGAACAAGGGGGGGGATCACTGAAGCTTTCTTT. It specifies CASRTRGGITEAFF.

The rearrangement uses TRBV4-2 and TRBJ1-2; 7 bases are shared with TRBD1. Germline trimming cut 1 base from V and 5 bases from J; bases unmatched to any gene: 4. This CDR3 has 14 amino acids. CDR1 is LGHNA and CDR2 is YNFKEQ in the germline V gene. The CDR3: CASSQGTGDYGYTF. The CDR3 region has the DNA TGTGCCAGCAGCCAAGGTACAGGGGATTATGGCTACACCTTC.

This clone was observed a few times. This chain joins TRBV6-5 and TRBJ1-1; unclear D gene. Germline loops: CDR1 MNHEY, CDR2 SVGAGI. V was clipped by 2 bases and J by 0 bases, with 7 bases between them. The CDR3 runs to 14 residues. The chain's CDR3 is CASSYEPMNTEAFF. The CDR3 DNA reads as TGTGCCAGCAGTTACGAGCCCATGAACACTGAAGCTTTCTTT.

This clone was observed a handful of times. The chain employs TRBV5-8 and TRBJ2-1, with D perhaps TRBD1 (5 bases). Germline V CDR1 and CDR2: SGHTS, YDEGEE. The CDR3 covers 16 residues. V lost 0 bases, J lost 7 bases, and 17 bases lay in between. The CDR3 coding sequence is TGTGCCAGCAGCTTGGATGCGGTAAGAACAGGAAATGAGCAGTTCTTC. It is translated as CASSLDAVRTGNEQFF.

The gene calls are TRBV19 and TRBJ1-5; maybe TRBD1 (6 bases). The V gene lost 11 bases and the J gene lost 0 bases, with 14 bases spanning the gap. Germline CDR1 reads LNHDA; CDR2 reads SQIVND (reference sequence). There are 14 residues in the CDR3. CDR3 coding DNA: TGTGCCCCTTCGGACAGCTATAGCAATCAGCCCCAGCATTTT. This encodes CAPSDSYSNQPQHF.

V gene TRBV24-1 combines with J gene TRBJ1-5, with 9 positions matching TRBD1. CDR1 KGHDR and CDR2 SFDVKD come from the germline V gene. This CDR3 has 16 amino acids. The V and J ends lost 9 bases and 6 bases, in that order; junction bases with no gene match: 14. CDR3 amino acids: CATRPTGQGSSQPQHF. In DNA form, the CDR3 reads TGTGCCACCCGCCCCACGGGACAGGGAAGTAGTCAGCCCCAGCATTTT.

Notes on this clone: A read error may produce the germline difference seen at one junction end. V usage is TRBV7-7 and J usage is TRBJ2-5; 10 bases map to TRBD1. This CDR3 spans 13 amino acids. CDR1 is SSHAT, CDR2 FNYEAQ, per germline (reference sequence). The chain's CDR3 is CASSRDRGETQYF. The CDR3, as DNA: TGTGCTAGCAGCCGGGACAGGGGAGAGACCCAGTACTTC.